This TCR beta chain was identified in a study of T cell repertoires in aging, cancer and after chemotherapy. General observations from the study: Median generation probability rose over the chemotherapy interval in each cancer cohort, suggesting rebound thymic output. Age-matched healthy donors had significantly more diverse, less clonal blood TCR repertoires than untreated cancer patients. In healthy donors, age-related TCR diversity loss mainly reflected lost richness.

The template was genomic DNA from peripheral blood, not RNA. By its share, this clonotype is medium-sized (0.01 to 0.1%). The antigen is undetermined. Mismatch with germline at one junction end may stem from a read error. Rearranged V-D-J TRB sequences were amplified with a mixed TRB-A/B primer pool. Each CDR3 protein is one row after TCRdb ran MiXCR on the multiplex PCR reads. The table has thousands of distinct CDR3 sequences, 30% to 35% seen once. This CDR3 has 9 amino acids. Sample: blood. The receptor comes from a human donor with a blood cancer. The chain is built from TRBV12-3 or TRBV12-4 and TRBJ2-1; unclear D gene. The CDR3: CASSLERIF. The CDR3 region has the DNA TGTGCCAGCAGTTTAGAGAGGATCTTC.